The entry below gives a single T cell receptor beta chain sequence along with its context. Its antigen is not identified. This sample is drawn from a study of T cells in narcolepsy. The method was immunoSEQ multiplex PCR; TCRdb's version includes in-frame clones alone and lacks a portion of them. The sample contains 25,000 to 35,000 clones, roughly 80% of which appear only once. Overall study results and limits: Blood of same and different patients, but not healthy controls, reportedly held recurring autoreactive clonotypes.

The trim removed 5 bases at V and 7 bases at J, leaving 7 bases unmatched. CDR3 length: 15 amino acids. The V gene's germline CDR1 is MNHNS and CDR2 SASEGT. Specimen: memory (CD45RA-) CD4+ T cells from blood. The clonotype comes from a human donor in good health. The rearrangement joins TRBV6-1 to TRBJ1-6; 8 bases match TRBD1. The CDR3 here is CASSPLTGDNSPLHF. The CDR3 coding sequence is TGTGCCAGCAGTCCACTGACAGGGGACAATTCACCCCTCCACTTT.